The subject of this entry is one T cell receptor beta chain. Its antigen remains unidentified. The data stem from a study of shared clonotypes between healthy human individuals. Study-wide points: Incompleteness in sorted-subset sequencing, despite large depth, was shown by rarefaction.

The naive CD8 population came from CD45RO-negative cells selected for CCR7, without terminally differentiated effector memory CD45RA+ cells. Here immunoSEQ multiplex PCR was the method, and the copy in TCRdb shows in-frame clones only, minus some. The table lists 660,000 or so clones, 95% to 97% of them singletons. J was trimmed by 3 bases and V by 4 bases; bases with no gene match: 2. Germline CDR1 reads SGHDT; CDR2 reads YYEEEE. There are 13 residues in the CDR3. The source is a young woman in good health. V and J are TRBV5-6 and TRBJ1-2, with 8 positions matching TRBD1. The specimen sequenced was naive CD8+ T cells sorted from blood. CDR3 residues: CASSVGQDYGYTF. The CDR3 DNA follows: TGTGCCAGCAGCGTGGGACAGGACTATGGCTACACCTTC. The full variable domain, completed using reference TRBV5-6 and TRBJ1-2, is DAGVTQSPTHLIKTRGQQVTLRCSPKSGHDTVSWYQQALGQGPQFIFQYYEEEERQRGNFPDRFSGHQFPNYSSELNVNALLLGDSALYLCASSVGQDYGYTFGSGTRLTVV.